This TCR beta chain was retrieved from a study of cytomegalovirus exposure and HLA in healthy donors. The CDR3 has 14 amino acids. Germline V gene sequence: CDR1 SGHTA, CDR2 FQGNSA. After removal of 2 bases from V and 4 bases from J, the junction contained 4 bases not matched to a gene. 60 Vbeta and 13 Jbeta primers were used in PCR. Sequencing used immunoSEQ multiplex PCR; TCRdb keeps in-frame clones, though not all of them. Among approximately 130,000 clones listed, about two thirds were seen once. The chain uses TRBV7-2 and TRBJ1-2, with 7 bases identical to TRBD1. Sequenced sample: PBMCs. The receptor was isolated from a middle-aged woman in good health and CMV-seronegative. The CDR3 DNA follows: TGTGCCAGCAGCTTAAAAGGGGGCCCCTATGGCTACACCTTC. As protein: CASSLKGGPYGYTF.